The next 13 T cell receptor beta chains were all read from a single sample in a study of blood T cells in healthy people across ages. Primers used in a second PCR of roughly 6 to 11 cycles were a sample-barcoded 5' primer and a J-beta primer mix. TCRdb itself ran the 5' RACE reads through MiXCR, one entry per CDR3 protein. The top ten hold roughly 8.2% of the sample, which has over a million distinct CDR3 sequences, approximately 40% seen once. Sequencing was performed on blood. The receptors derive from a young woman in good health.

V usage is TRBV20-1 and J usage is TRBJ2-5; D tentatively fits TRBD1 or TRBD2 (5 bases each). Trimming took 5 bases from V and 11 from J, leaving 24 bases between them. Germline assignment: CDR1 DFQATT and CDR2 SNEGSKA (reference sequence). This CDR3 contains 14 residues. The CDR3 is CSALRDPSTNEQYF. CDR3 DNA sequence: TGCAGTGCTCTCCGGGACCCCTCGACTAATGAGCAGTACTTC.

This clonotype was observed many times. V gene TRBV30 combines with J gene TRBJ2-7, with 9 bases fitting TRBD2. This CDR3 region has 15 residues. After removal of 0 bases from V and 3 bases from J, the junction contained 6 bases not matched to a gene. Germline V gene lookup returns CDR1 GTSNPN and CDR2 SVGIG (reference sequence). The CDR3 here is CAWSVLPSGIYEQYF. In nucleotides, the CDR3 is TGTGCCTGGAGTGTACTCCCTAGCGGGATCTACGAGCAGTACTTC.

The chain is built from TRBV27 and TRBJ1-2; D is unclear. Between the trimmed V and J ends, which lost 0 bases and 4 bases, there was a span of 18 bases. The CDR3 is made up of 17 amino acids. CDR1 MNHEY and CDR2 SMNVEV come from the germline V gene (reference sequence). The CDR3 DNA sequence: TGTGCCAGCAGTTTATCCCCCGGCCGGATCCCAGTCTATGGCTACACCTTC. Amino acids: CASSLSPGRIPVYGYTF.

This clonotype was seen more than once but under ten times. The chain joins TRBV7-2 to TRBJ1-1, with D perhaps TRBD1 (5 bases). This CDR3 has 12 amino acids. Trimming cost V 2 bases and J 11 bases, with 12 bases left between them. Looked up from germline, CDR1 is SGHTA and CDR2 is FQGNSA. The CDR3 spells CASSLQDIGAFF. The CDR3 nucleotides read TGTGCCAGCAGCTTACAGGACATTGGGGCTTTCTTT.

As for this clonotype: One end of the junction does not line up with germline, which may come from a read error. The chain uses TRBV5-1 and TRBJ2-3, with 7 nucleotides matching TRBD1. The CDR3 totals 16 residues. The V gene's germline CDR1 is SGHRS and CDR2 YFSETQ. The CDR3 bases are TGCGCCAACAGCAAGGGGACAGCAGTGGAGACAGATACGCAGTATTTT. Translation gives CANSKGTAVETDTQYF.

V usage is TRBV7-9 and J usage is TRBJ2-5; 7 positions agree with TRBD2. The length of the CDR3 is 15 residues. Germline CDR1 and CDR2: SEHNR and FQNEAQ (reference sequence). V lost 2 bases, J lost 3 bases, and 6 bases stayed unmatched. The CDR3 nucleotides read TGTGCCAGCAGCTTAATCACGGGAGGAAAAGAGACCCAGTACTTC. Residues: CASSLITGGKETQYF.

In its sample, this clonotype was seen many times. J is TRBJ1-2 and V is TRBV29-1; 9 bases fit TRBD1. Germline V gene lookup returns CDR1 SQVTM and CDR2 ANQGSEA. Unmatched junction bases numbered 0, after V lost 3 bases and J lost 4 bases. The CDR3 totals 12 residues. In DNA, the CDR3 is TGCAGCGTTGAGGACAGGGGCTATGGCTACACCTTC. Amino acid sequence: CSVEDRGYGYTF.

This sequence joins TRBV6-6 and TRBJ2-3; the D is unclear. The CDR3 sequence is 13 residues long. Germline V gives CDR1 MNHNY, CDR2 SVGAGI (reference sequence). The ends were cut back, 7 bases at V and 10 bases at J, with 18 bases in the middle. The CDR3 DNA sequence: TGTGCCAGCACTCCCTATGATGGAAATTCGCAGTATTTT. Protein product: CASTPYDGNSQYF.

This clonotype was counted a few times. The chain employs TRBV28 and TRBJ2-5; 7 bases match TRBD2. The CDR3 is 16 amino acids. Germline lookup yields CDR1 MDHEN and CDR2 SYDVKM. The junction had 10 bases not matched to a gene; V was cut back by 5 bases and J by 1 base. In DNA form, the CDR3 reads TGTGCCAGCAGTGACAGCTCCGGGACTACCCAAGAGACCCAGTACTTC. Translated, it gives CASSDSSGTTQETQYF. The complete variable domain, with remaining parts taken from reference TRBV28 and TRBJ2-5, reads DVKVTQSSRYLVKRTGEKVFLECVQDMDHENMFWYRQDPGLGLRLIYFSYDVKMKEKGDIPEGYSVSREKKERFSLILESASTNQTSMYLCASSDSSGTTQETQYFGPGTRLLVL.

V gene TRBV20-1 combines with J gene TRBJ2-7; TRBD1 aligns across 9 bases. Germline CDR1 and CDR2: DFQATT and SNEGSKA (reference sequence). This CDR3 is built from 12 residues. The V and J ends lost 4 bases and 6 bases, in that order; junction bases with no gene match: 4. The CDR3 DNA reads as TGCAGTGCTAAGGGACAGGGTCCCGAGCAGTACTTC. Its protein is CSAKGQGPEQYF.

Only a few counts were recorded for this clonotype. J is TRBJ2-7 and V is TRBV27, with 7 nucleotides matching TRBD2. V trimming: 7 bases; J trimming: 2 bases; junction bases outside the gene matches: 8. This CDR3 has 14 residues. Germline V gene lookup returns CDR1 MNHEY and CDR2 SMNVEV (reference sequence). The CDR3 loop reads CASKPGGSPYEQYF. The CDR3, as DNA: TGTGCCAGCAAACCCGGCGGGAGCCCCTACGAGCAGTACTTC.

Only a few counts were recorded for this clonotype. The chain couples TRBV12-3 or TRBV12-4 to TRBJ2-5; 12 nucleotides align to TRBD2. The CDR3 is 15 residues long. Trimming removed 7 bases from V and 5 bases from J; junction bases left unmatched: 8. CDR3 sequence (DNA): TGTGCCAGCACTACGACTAGCGGGGGCGGGGAGACCCAGTACTTC. Translating it yields CASTTTSGGGETQYF.

This chain connects TRBV9 to TRBJ2-1; D could derive from TRBD1 or TRBD2 (5 bases each). Trimming removed 3 bases at V and 8 bases at J, with 15 bases between. Germline V gene sequence: CDR1 SGDLS, CDR2 YYNGEE. The CDR3 length is 14 residues. The CDR3 nucleotides read TGTGCCAGCAGCGCCCCATGGGGGATCTATGAGCAGTTCTTC. Translating gives CASSAPWGIYEQFF.